The following is a TCR beta chain sequence with its context. Its matching antigen is unknown. The method was immunoSEQ multiplex PCR; TCRdb's version includes in-frame clones alone and lacks a portion of them. Of some 71,000 clones listed, approximately 84% were seen once; the top ten hold about 13%. This record comes from a study of T cells in localized non-small cell lung cancer. Study observations and caveats: Patients showing higher blood T cell density tended to see longer overall survival. Adjacent lung had a median about 60 of the 100 largest tumor clones. Adjacent uninvolved lung had the highest clonality, suggesting focused antigen responses.

This CDR3 contains 15 residues. CDR1 and CDR2 (germline): SNHLY, FYNNEI. V lost 3 bases and J lost 5, with 16 bases in between. The source was peripheral blood, collected before any cancer treatment. The clonotype originates from a female donor at least 60 years old with stage I lung adenocarcinoma. This chain links TRBV2 with TRBJ1-2; D is perhaps TRBD1 (6 bases). The CDR3 here is CASSDIGGQTYGYTF. In nucleotides, the CDR3 is TGTGCCAGCAGTGATATCGGGGGGCAAACATATGGCTACACCTTC.